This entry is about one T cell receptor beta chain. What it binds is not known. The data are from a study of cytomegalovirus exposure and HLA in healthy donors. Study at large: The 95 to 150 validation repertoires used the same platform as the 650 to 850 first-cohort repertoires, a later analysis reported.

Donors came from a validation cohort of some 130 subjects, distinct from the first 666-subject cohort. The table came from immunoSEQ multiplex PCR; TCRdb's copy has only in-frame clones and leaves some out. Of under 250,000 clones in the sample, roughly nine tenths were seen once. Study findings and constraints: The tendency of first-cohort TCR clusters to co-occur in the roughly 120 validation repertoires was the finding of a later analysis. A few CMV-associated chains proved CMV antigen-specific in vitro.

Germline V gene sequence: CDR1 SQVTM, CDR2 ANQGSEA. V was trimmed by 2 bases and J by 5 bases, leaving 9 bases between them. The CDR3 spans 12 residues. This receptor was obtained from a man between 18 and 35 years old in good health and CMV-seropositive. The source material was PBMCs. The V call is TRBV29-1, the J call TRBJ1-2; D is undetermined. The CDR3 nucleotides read TGCAGCGTTGAAATATTGGGGTATGGCTACACCTTC. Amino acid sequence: CSVEILGYGYTF.